This is a list of T cell receptor beta chains from one sample in a study of Ad26.COV2.S vaccination and SARS-CoV-2 variants. Clones were sequenced by immunoSEQ multiplex PCR, and TCRdb holds only the in-frame ones, with some missing. The table includes hundreds of thousands of clones, roughly 90% detected once. This material consisted of peripheral blood, taken in a trial of Ad26.COV2.S vaccine versus placebo. Receptors originate from a person between 18 and 60 years old who received the Ad26.COV2.S COVID-19 vaccine or a placebo. Each CDR3 is given with its conserved first and last residue. The D gene is left open where the match is weak. The size entry is marked missing in some rows and otherwise reads once, few, many or a size class.

D gene,V gene,J gene,clone size,CDR3 DNA,CDR3 protein
TRBD2,TRBV6-5,TRBJ2-7,NA,TGTGCCAGCAGTTTAAGCGGGGGTGTTTCCTACGAGCAGTACTTC,CASSLSGGVSYEQYF
NA,TRBV7-9,TRBJ2-3,NA,TGTGCCAGCGGACAGAACACAGATACGCAGTATTTT,CASGQNTDTQYF
NA,TRBV19,TRBJ1-3,NA,TGTGCCAGTAGTTACCGGGCTCTCTCTGGAAACACCATATATTTT,CASSYRALSGNTIYF
NA,TRBV7-8,TRBJ2-3,once,TGTGCCAGCAGCTTAGACCAGCCTAGCACAGATACGCAGTATTTT,CASSLDQPSTDTQYF
NA,TRBV6-5,TRBJ2-2,NA,TGTGCCAGCAGCACCTCTGCGAACACCGGGGAGCTGTTTTTT,CASSTSANTGELFF
TRBD1,TRBV5-1,TRBJ2-1,once,TGCGCCAGCAGGGGGACAGGGCCCTACAATGAGCAGTTCTTC,CASRGTGPYNEQFF
TRBD2,TRBV5-6,TRBJ2-7,NA,TGTGCCAGCAGCTTGGAGACTAGCGGGATAGTTCTGTCCTACGAGCAGTACTTC,CASSLETSGIVLSYEQYF
TRBD1,TRBV2,TRBJ2-2,once,TGTGCCAGCAGGGTTGTGTCAGGGGGCTTCGGGGAGCTGTTTTTT,CASRVVSGGFGELFF
NA,TRBV2,TRBJ1-5,NA,TGTGCCAGCAGTGAAGCGGGGATCGATTATTATAGCAATCAGCCCCAGCATTTT,CASSEAGIDYYSNQPQHF
NA,TRBV4-2,TRBJ2-5,NA,TGTGCCAGCAGCCAAGGGGTCGGGCCTGAGACCCAGTACTTC,CASSQGVGPETQYF